These 23 T cell receptor beta chains came from one sample sequenced in a study of human T cells and chemical hapten exposure. Time point here: patch test 1, 2 weeks after DPC sensitization. The treatment denotes: therapeutic diphenylcyclopropenone sensitization with weekly scalp DPC. TCRdb used MiXCR to reprocess the RACE reads, holding one entry per CDR3 protein. The repertoire holds 180,000 or so distinct CDR3 sequences, with around 24% as singletons. The sequences come from whole blood, collected in connection with sensitization to the hapten diphenylcyclopropenone (DPC). These receptors were collected from a woman between 50 and 59 years old with alopecia areata. Some clones in this sample may be carry-over from other donors' samples.

This clonotype was seen a single time. The chain recombines TRBV10-3 with TRBJ2-1, with D maybe TRBD1 (6 bases). V was shortened by 8 bases and J by 7 bases, with 12 bases between the two germline ends. This CDR3 comprises 12 residues. The germline gives CDR1 ENHRY, CDR2 SYGVKD. This CDR3 reads CAIGGQLNEQFF. In DNA form, the CDR3 reads TGTGCCATCGGGGGACAATTGAATGAGCAGTTCTTC.

This clonotype was detected a few times. The chain combines TRBV2 with TRBJ1-3, with 8 bases identical to TRBD1. The ends lost 5 bases at V and 3 bases at J; junction bases unmatched: 3. Germline CDR1 reads SNHLY; CDR2 reads FYNNEI. The CDR3 contains 14 residues. The CDR3 spells CASSPTGGGNTIYF. The CDR3 region has the DNA TGTGCCAGCAGTCCTACAGGGGGTGGAAACACCATATATTTT. The full variable domain, its missing parts supplied by reference TRBV2 and TRBJ1-3, is EPEVTQTPSHQVTQMGQEVILRCVPISNHLYFYWYRQILGQKVEFLVSFYNNEISEKSEIFDDQFSVERPDGSNFTLKIRSTKLEDSAMYFCASSPTGGGNTIYFGEGSWLTVV.

This clonotype was observed a handful of times. The rearrangement uses TRBV5-1 and TRBJ2-1, with 13 bases lining up with TRBD2. CDR1 is SGHRS, CDR2 YFSETQ, per germline. CDR3 size: 16 residues. Germline trimming cut 4 bases from V and 8 bases from J; bases unmatched to any gene: 9. CDR3 bases: TGCGCCAGCAGCGTATCCGGGACTAGCGGGATCTATGAGCAGTTCTTC. It specifies CASSVSGTSGIYEQFF.

The sample holds a few counts of this clonotype. The V gene is TRBV10-3, the J gene TRBJ2-4; 9 bases match TRBD2. Germline CDR1 reads ENHRY; CDR2 reads SYGVKD. The CDR3 runs to 13 residues. V shed 4 bases and J 8 bases; nucleotides not matched to a gene: 3. The CDR3 spells CAISGREGDIQYF. The CDR3 nucleotides are TGTGCCATCAGTGGGCGGGAGGGGGACATTCAGTACTTC.

The rearrangement joins TRBV18 to TRBJ2-3, with 8 bases that match TRBD1. The CDR3 has 14 residues. The germline CDR1 and CDR2 sequences are KGHSH and LQKENI. The V and J ends lost 6 bases and 2 bases, in that order; junction bases with no gene match: 4. The CDR3 loop is CASSPGQVTDTQYF. CDR3 coding DNA: TGTGCCAGCTCCCCGGGACAGGTCACAGATACGCAGTATTTT.

A few counts support this clonotype. The rearrangement links TRBV6-1 to TRBJ1-1; D might be TRBD1 (5 bases). V was shortened by 5 bases and J by 1 base, with 14 bases between the two germline ends. The CDR3 contains 15 residues. The germline CDR1 and CDR2 sequences are MNHNS and SASEGT. This CDR3 is CASSPLPQGNTEAFF. The CDR3 coding sequence is TGTGCCAGCAGTCCCCTTCCCCAGGGGAACACTGAAGCTTTCTTT.

The chain recombines TRBV19 with TRBJ1-5; the D is unclear. This CDR3 is built from 13 residues. Germline CDR1 reads LNHDA; CDR2 reads SQIVND (reference sequence). Between the trimmed V and J ends, which lost 9 bases and 2 bases, there was a span of 11 bases. The CDR3 spells CASHMRGNQPQHF. The CDR3 DNA sequence: TGTGCCAGCCATATGCGGGGCAATCAGCCCCAGCATTTT.

The chain carries TRBV7-6 and TRBJ1-2; TRBD1 is a possible D gene (6 bases). Looked up from germline, CDR1 is SGHVS and CDR2 is FNYEAQ. The CDR3 is made up of 13 amino acids. Trimming removed 5 bases from V and 8 bases from J, with 15 bases in between. Written as DNA, the CDR3 is TGTGCCAGCAGCCCCACAGGGTCTGTCGGCTACACCTTC. It encodes CASSPTGSVGYTF. The full variable domain, its missing parts supplied by reference TRBV7-6 and TRBJ1-2, is GAGVSQSPRYKVTKRGQDVALRCDPISGHVSLYWYRQALGQGPEFLTYFNYEAQQDKSGLPNDRFSAERPEGSISTLTIQRTEQRDSAMYRCASSPTGSVGYTFGSGTRLTVV.

DNA for the CDR3: TGTGCCAGCAGCTTGACTAGCGGGAGTTCCTATACGCAGTATTTT. This codes for CASSLTSGSSYTQYF. The chain has TRBV27 and TRBJ2-3; TRBD2 matches 12 bases. With V trimmed by 6 bases and J by 7 bases, 8 bases remained unmatched. Looked up from germline, CDR1 is MNHEY and CDR2 is SMNVEV (reference sequence). CDR3 length: 15 amino acids.

DNA of the CDR3: TGTGCCAGCAGCCAAGCTCAAGCAGGGACAGCTAGACCCTACGAGCAGTACTTC. Translation: CASSQAQAGTARPYEQYF. The gene calls are TRBV4-2 and TRBJ2-7; 7 nucleotides align to TRBD1. The CDR3 is 18 amino acids. Germline CDR1 reads LGHNA; CDR2 reads YNFKEQ. J lost 2 bases, V lost 1 base, and 14 bases had no gene match.

The rearrangement links TRBV7-8 to TRBJ2-1; D is perhaps TRBD1 or TRBD2 (5 bases each). The germline V and J ends were trimmed by 2 bases and 13 bases, with 24 bases remaining between them. Germline V lookup: CDR1 SGHVS, CDR2 FQNEAQ. This CDR3 has 16 residues. CDR3 coding DNA: TGTGCCAGCAGCTTATCTTGGAGAGGGGTGCAGTCAGACCAGTTCTTC. Translated: CASSLSWRGVQSDQFF. The variable domain in full, completed from reference TRBV7-8 and TRBJ2-1, reads GAGVSQSPRYKVAKRGQDVALRCDPISGHVSLFWYQQALGQGPEFLTYFQNEAQLDKSGLPSDRFFAERPEGSVSTLKIQRTQQEDSAVYLCASSLSWRGVQSDQFFGPGTRLTVL.

This clonotype was detected ten times or more. V and J are TRBV5-4 and TRBJ2-3; D unresolved. The germline V gene has CDR1 SGHNT and CDR2 YYREEE (reference sequence). V lost 4 bases and J 2 bases, leaving 8 bases between the germline ends. CDR3 length: 13 residues. This CDR3 reads CASSQENTDTQYF. The CDR3 DNA reads as TGTGCCAGCAGCCAAGAAAACACAGATACGCAGTATTTT.

A few counts support this clonotype. V and J are TRBV4-1 and TRBJ2-1; TRBD2 agrees at 13 bases. Trimming took 4 bases from V and 7 from J; bases not matched to a gene: 10. The CDR3 length is 17 residues. The germline V gene encodes CDR1 MGHRA and CDR2 YSYEKL. CDR3 DNA sequence: TGCGCCAGCAGCCCACGACTAGCGGGAGGTTTAGGAAATGAGCAGTTCTTC. Translated, it gives CASSPRLAGGLGNEQFF.

The chain is built from TRBV19 and TRBJ2-1; D perhaps matches TRBD2 (6 bases). The V end was cut by 3 bases, the J end by 0 bases, with 15 bases between. This CDR3 has 17 amino acids. The V gene's germline CDR1 is LNHDA and CDR2 SQIVND (reference sequence). CDR3 region: CASSIFLAKSSYNEQFF. CDR3 coding DNA: TGTGCCAGTAGTATTTTTCTAGCGAAAAGCTCCTACAATGAGCAGTTCTTC.

The chain couples TRBV2 to TRBJ2-6; D is unresolved. CDR1 is SNHLY, CDR2 FYNNEI, per germline. V was pared by 6 bases and J by 0 bases, with 3 bases between. CDR3 size: 13 residues. This CDR3 reads CASRPSGANVLTF. For the CDR3, the DNA is TGTGCCAGCAGGCCCTCTGGGGCCAACGTCCTGACTTTC.

The rearrangement links TRBV25-1 to TRBJ2-7, with D tentatively TRBD2 (5 bases). This CDR3 spans 13 amino acids. V dropped 7 bases and J dropped 2 bases, with 12 bases sitting between them. Germline V CDR1 and CDR2: MGHDK, SYGVNS. The CDR3 region is CASISDWTYEQYF. CDR3 nucleotide sequence: TGTGCCAGCATTTCGGACTGGACCTACGAGCAGTACTTC.

In this sample, this clonotype turned up a few times. This chain links TRBV10-1 with TRBJ2-2, with 7 bases matching TRBD2. Looked up from germline, CDR1 is WNHNN and CDR2 is SYGVQD (reference sequence). V lost 6 bases and J lost 7; bases outside the gene matches: 8. The CDR3 has 14 residues. Written as DNA, the CDR3 is TGCGCCAGCAGCTCGGGACTACTAAGCGGGGAGCTGTTTTTT. Translation gives CASSSGLLSGELFF.

This chain links TRBV6-6 with TRBJ2-1; a weak D match, TRBD2 (6 bases). This CDR3 region has 16 residues. The V end was cut by 1 base, the J end by 5 bases, with 15 bases between. Germline CDR1 reads MNHNY; CDR2 reads SVGAGI (reference sequence). CDR3 amino acids: CASSYWSLAQNNEQFF. The CDR3 DNA follows: TGTGCCAGCAGTTACTGGAGTCTAGCGCAAAACAATGAGCAGTTCTTC.

This clonotype was seen only once. The V call is TRBV29-1, the J call TRBJ2-1; D not resolved. The CDR3 covers 10 residues. Germline-derived CDR1 and CDR2 are SQVTM and ANQGSEA. The V and J ends lost 4 bases and 8 bases respectively, with 6 bases between them. For the CDR3, the DNA is TGCAGCGTTGCTGTGGATGAGCAGTTCTTC. Its translation: CSVAVDEQFF.

This chain links TRBV12-3 or TRBV12-4 with TRBJ2-1; 10 bases fit TRBD1. V lost 5 bases and J lost 6; bases outside the gene matches: 7. This CDR3 contains 15 residues. CDR3 sequence reads: CASSHSRTGGNEQFF. The CDR3, as DNA: TGTGCCAGCAGTCACTCAAGGACAGGGGGCAATGAGCAGTTCTTC.

V and J are TRBV29-1 and TRBJ1-4, with no clear D. From germline, CDR1 is SQVTM and CDR2 ANQGSEA. The CDR3 has 12 residues. Trimming stripped 5 bases from V and 7 bases from J, with 11 bases between. The CDR3 DNA is TGCAGCGTTAGGGCTTGGAGTGAAAAACTGTTTTTT. Translated, it gives CSVRAWSEKLFF.

This sequence joins TRBV29-1 and TRBJ2-3; 9 positions agree with TRBD2. Looked up from germline, CDR1 is SQVTM and CDR2 is ANQGSEA. CDR3 size: 15 residues. V shed 4 bases, J shed 4 bases, and the junction held 9 bases outside the gene matches. This chain's CDR3 is CSVGGPGLAADTQYF. The CDR3, as DNA: TGCAGCGTTGGGGGACCGGGACTAGCCGCAGATACGCAGTATTTT.

This clonotype appeared a few times. The chain links TRBV6-5 to TRBJ2-1; 11 positions agree with TRBD2. V lost 5 bases, J lost 10 bases, and 13 bases stayed unmatched. The CDR3 length is 16 residues. Germline loops: CDR1 MNHEY, CDR2 SVGAGI. The CDR3 loop reads CASSNPGLAAFGEQFF. CDR3 in DNA: TGTGCCAGCAGTAATCCGGGACTAGCGGCTTTCGGAGAGCAGTTCTTC.